This T cell receptor (beta chain) came from a study of cytomegalovirus exposure and HLA in healthy donors. About the research overall: In terms of ancestry, the Caucasian-associated cluster contained 80% to 90% of the roughly 400 genotyped donors.

General study results and limits: In an earlier analysis, in some 500 donors, most V segments appeared productive either ~87% or ~30% of the time. A few of the chains that were CMV-associated were confirmed in vitro to be specific for CMV antigens. Analysis was carried out at a later point, and it linked a missense DCLRE1C variant to TCR beta V- and J-gene trimming.

As to this clone: Its antigen is undetermined.

The PCR was carried out with 60 Vbeta primers and 13 Jbeta primers. TCRdb's copy holds only in-frame clones and misses some; the assay was immunoSEQ multiplex PCR. The sample consists of some 200,000 clones, roughly 80% of them appearing once. CDR3 length: 12 residues. CDR1 SNHLY and CDR2 FYNNEI come from the germline V gene. V lost 7 bases and J lost 4; bases outside the gene matches: 2. The chain combines TRBV2 with TRBJ1-2; 8 positions match TRBD1. Sequenced input: PBMCs. The sequence was obtained from a middle-aged man in good health and CMV-seropositive. This CDR3 reads CASKDRVYGYTF. CDR3 nucleotides: TGTGCCAGCAAGGACAGGGTCTATGGCTACACCTTC. Together with reference TRBV2 and TRBJ1-2, the CDR3 gives the full variable domain: EPEVTQTPSHQVTQMGQEVILRCVPISNHLYFYWYRQILGQKVEFLVSFYNNEISEKSEIFDDQFSVERPDGSNFTLKIRSTKLEDSAMYFCASKDRVYGYTFGSGTRLTVV.